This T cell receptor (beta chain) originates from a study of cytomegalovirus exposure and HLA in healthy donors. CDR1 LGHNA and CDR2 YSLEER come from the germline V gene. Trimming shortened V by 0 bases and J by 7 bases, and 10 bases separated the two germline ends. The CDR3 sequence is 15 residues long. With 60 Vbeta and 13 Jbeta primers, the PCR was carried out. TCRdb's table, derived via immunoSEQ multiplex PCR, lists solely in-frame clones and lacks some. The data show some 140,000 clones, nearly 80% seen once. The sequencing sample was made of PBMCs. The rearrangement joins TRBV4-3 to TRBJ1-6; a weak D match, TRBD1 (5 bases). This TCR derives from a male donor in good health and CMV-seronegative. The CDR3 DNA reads TGCGCCAGCAGCCAAGAGACAGTGCCCAATTCACCCCTCCACTTT. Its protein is CASSQETVPNSPLHF.